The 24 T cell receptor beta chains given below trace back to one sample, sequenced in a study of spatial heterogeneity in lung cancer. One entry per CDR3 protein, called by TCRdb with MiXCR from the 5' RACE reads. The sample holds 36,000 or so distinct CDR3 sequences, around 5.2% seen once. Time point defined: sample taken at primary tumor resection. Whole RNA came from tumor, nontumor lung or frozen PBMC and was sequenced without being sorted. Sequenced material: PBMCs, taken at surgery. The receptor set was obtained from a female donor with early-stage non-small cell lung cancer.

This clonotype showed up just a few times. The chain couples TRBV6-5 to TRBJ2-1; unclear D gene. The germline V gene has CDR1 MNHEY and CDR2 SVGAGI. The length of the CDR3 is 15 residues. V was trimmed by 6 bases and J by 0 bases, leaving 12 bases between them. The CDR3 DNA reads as TGTGCCAGCAGCATTACCTACAGCTCCTACAATGAGCAGTTCTTC. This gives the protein CASSITYSSYNEQFF.

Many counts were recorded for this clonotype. The CDR3: CSARRPSGGSEQFF. The CDR3 DNA follows: TGCAGTGCTAGAAGGCCTAGCGGGGGGAGTGAGCAGTTCTTC. This chain connects TRBV20-1 to TRBJ2-1, with 11 bases that match TRBD2. The junction had 6 bases not matched to a gene; V was cut back by 2 bases and J by 9 bases. The CDR3 totals 14 residues. From germline, CDR1 is DFQATT and CDR2 SNEGSKA (reference sequence).

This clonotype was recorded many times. In DNA form, the CDR3 reads TGCGCCAGCAGCTTTACTAGCGGGAGCACAGATACGCAGTATTTT. Protein sequence: CASSFTSGSTDTQYF. V gene TRBV5-1 combines with J gene TRBJ2-3, with 9 bases fitting TRBD2. The CDR3 covers 15 residues. V was clipped by 2 bases and J by 0 bases; unmatched bases: 1. CDR1 is SGHRS, CDR2 YFSETQ, per germline.

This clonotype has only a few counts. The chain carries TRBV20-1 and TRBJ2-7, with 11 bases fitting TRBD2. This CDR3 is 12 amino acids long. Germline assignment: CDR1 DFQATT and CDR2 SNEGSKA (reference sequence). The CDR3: CSTSGSGNEQYF. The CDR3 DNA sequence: TGCAGCACTAGCGGGAGTGGCAACGAGCAGTACTTC.

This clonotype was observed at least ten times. In DNA form, the CDR3 reads TGTGCCAGCACGAACAGGGGGGTTGGACAGCCCCAGCATTTT. Its protein product is CASTNRGVGQPQHF. The chain carries TRBV2 and TRBJ1-5; TRBD1 matches 8 bases. The CDR3 length is 14 residues. Germline CDR1 is SNHLY and CDR2 is FYNNEI. V gave up 7 bases and J gave up 7 bases; unmatched junction bases: 9.

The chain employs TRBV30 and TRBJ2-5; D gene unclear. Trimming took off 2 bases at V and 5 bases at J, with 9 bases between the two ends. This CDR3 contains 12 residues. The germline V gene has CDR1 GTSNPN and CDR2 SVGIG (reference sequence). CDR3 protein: CAWSFGPETQYF. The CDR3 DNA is TGTGCCTGGAGTTTTGGTCCCGAGACCCAGTACTTC.

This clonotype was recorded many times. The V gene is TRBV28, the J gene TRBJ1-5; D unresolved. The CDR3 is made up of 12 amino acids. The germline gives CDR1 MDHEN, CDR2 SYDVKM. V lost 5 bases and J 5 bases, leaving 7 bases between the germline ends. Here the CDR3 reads CASSDQDQPQHF. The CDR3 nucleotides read TGTGCCAGCAGTGACCAAGATCAGCCCCAGCATTTT. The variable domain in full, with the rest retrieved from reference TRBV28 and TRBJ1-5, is DVKVTQSSRYLVKRTGEKVFLECVQDMDHENMFWYRQDPGLGLRLIYFSYDVKMKEKGDIPEGYSVSREKKERFSLILESASTNQTSMYLCASSDQDQPQHFGDGTRLSIL.

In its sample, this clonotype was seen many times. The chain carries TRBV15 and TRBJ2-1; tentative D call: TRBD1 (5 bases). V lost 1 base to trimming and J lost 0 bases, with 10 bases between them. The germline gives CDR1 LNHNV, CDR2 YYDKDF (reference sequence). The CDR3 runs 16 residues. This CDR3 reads CATSRVPGHSYNEQFF. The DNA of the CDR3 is TGTGCCACCAGCAGAGTTCCCGGACACTCCTACAATGAGCAGTTCTTC.

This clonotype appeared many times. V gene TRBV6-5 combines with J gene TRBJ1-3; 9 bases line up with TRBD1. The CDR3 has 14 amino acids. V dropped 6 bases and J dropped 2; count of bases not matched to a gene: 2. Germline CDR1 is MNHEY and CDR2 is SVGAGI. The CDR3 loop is CASSWDRAGNTIYF. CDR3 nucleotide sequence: TGTGCCAGCAGCTGGGACAGGGCTGGAAACACCATATATTTT.

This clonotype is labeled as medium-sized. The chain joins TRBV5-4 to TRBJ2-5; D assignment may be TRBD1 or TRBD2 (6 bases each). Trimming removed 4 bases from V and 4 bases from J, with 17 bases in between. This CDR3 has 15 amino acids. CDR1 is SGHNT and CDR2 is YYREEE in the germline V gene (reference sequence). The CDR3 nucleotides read TGTGCCAGCAGCCTCGGGGGCGACTCGAGAGAGACCCAGTACTTC. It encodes CASSLGGDSRETQYF.

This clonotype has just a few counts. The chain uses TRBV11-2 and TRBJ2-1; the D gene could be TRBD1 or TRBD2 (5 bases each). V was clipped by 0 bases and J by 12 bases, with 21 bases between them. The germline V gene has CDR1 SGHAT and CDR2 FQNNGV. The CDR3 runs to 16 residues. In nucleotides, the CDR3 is TGTGCCAGCAGCTTAGAAAAGGGATCCGGGGCAATGAGGCAGTTCTTC. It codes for CASSLEKGSGAMRQFF. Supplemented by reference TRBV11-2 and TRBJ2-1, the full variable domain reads EAGVAQSPRYKIIEKRQSVAFWCNPISGHATLYWYQQILGQGPKLLIQFQNNGVVDDSQLPKDRFSAERLKGVDSTLKIQPAKLEDSAVYLCASSLEKGSGAMRQFFGPGTRLTVL.

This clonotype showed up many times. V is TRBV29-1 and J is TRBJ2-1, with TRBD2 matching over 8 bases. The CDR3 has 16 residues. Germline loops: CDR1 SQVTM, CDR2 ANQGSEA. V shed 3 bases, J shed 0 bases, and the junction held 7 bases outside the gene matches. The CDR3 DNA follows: TGCAGCGTTGAGGCCGGGAGGGCTATCTCCTACAATGAGCAGTTCTTC. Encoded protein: CSVEAGRAISYNEQFF.

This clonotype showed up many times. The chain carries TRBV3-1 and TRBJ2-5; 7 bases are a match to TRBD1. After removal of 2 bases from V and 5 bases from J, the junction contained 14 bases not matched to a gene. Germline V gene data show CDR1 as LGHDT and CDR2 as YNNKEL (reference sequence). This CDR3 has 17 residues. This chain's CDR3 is CASSQWFPDRPRETQYF. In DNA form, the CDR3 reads TGTGCCAGCAGCCAATGGTTCCCGGACAGGCCGAGGGAGACCCAGTACTTC.

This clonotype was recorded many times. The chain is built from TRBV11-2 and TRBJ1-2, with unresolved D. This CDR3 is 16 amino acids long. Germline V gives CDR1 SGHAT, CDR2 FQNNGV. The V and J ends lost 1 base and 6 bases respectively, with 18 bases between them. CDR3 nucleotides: TGTGCCAGCAGCTTAGTGACGGCCGGAGGAGAGAATGGCTACACCTTC. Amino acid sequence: CASSLVTAGGENGYTF.

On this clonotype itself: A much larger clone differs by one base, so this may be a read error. For the CDR3, the DNA is TGCGCCAGCTGCCGGGACAGGGGTGAGACCCAGTACTTC. This gives the protein CASCRDRGETQYF. V is TRBV5-1 and J is TRBJ2-5; 10 nucleotides match TRBD1. The V and J ends lost 7 bases and 5 bases, in that order; junction bases with no gene match: 5. This CDR3 has 13 residues. The germline gives CDR1 SGHRS, CDR2 YFSETQ.

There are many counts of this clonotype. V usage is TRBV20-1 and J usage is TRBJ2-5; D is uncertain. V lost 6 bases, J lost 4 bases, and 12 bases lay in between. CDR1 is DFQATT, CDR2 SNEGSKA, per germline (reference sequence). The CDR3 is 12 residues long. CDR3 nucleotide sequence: TGCAGTGCCGGGTATTCGTCAGAGACCCAGTACTTC. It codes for CSAGYSSETQYF.

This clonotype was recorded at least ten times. The CDR3 DNA is TGTGCCAGCACCGACGGGGGGGCCTGGGAGCTGTTTTTT. Amino acid sequence: CASTDGGAWELFF. This chain connects TRBV6-1 to TRBJ2-2; 8 nucleotides agree with TRBD2. This CDR3 is 13 amino acids long. Germline V gene data show CDR1 as MNHNS and CDR2 as SASEGT. Trimming at V came to 7 bases and at J to 9 bases, leaving 7 bases not matched to a gene.

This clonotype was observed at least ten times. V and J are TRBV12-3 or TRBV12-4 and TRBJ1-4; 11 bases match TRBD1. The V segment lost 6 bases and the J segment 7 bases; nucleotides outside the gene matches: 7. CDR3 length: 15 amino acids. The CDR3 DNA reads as TGTGCCAGCAGCCCAGGGACAGGGGGTTTTGAAAAACTGTTTTTT. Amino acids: CASSPGTGGFEKLFF.

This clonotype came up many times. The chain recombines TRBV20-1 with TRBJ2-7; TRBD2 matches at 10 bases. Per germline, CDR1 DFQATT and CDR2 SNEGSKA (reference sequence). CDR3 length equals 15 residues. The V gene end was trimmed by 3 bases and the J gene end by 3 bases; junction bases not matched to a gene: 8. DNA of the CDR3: TGCAGTGCTAGCGCTCTCCTAGCGGGGGACTACGAGCAGTACTTC. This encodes CSASALLAGDYEQYF.

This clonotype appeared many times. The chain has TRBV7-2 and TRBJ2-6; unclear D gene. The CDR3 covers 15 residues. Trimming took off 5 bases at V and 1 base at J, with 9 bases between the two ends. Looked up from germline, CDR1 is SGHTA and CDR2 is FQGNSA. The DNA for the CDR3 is TGTGCCAGCAGCCACGACAATTCTGGGGCCAACGTCCTGACTTTC. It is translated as CASSHDNSGANVLTF. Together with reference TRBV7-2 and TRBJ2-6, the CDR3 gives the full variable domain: GAGVSQSPSNKVTEKGKDVELRCDPISGHTALYWYRQSLGQGLEFLIYFQGNSAPDKSGLPSDRFSAERTGGSVSTLTIQRTQQEDSAVYLCASSHDNSGANVLTFGAGSRLTVL.

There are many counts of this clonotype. The CDR3 region is CASSPGRRLARYNEQFF. The CDR3 region has the DNA TGTGCCAGCAGCCCCGGTCGGAGGCTAGCGCGTTACAATGAGCAGTTCTTC. V is TRBV12-3 or TRBV12-4 and J is TRBJ2-1; TRBD2 is a possible D gene (6 bases). CDR3 length: 17 residues. Trimming took 6 bases from V and 4 from J, leaving 22 bases between them.

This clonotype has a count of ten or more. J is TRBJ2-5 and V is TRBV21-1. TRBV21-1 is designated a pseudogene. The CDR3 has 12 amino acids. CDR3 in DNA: TGTGCCAGCAGAAAGAGGTTGGAGACCCAGTACTTC. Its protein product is CASRKRLETQYF.

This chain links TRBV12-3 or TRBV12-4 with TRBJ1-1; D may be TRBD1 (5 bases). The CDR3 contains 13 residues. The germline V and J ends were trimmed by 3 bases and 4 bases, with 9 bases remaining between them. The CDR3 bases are TGTGCCAGCAGTTTGAGGGGAGGCACTGAAGCTTTCTTT. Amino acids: CASSLRGGTEAFF.

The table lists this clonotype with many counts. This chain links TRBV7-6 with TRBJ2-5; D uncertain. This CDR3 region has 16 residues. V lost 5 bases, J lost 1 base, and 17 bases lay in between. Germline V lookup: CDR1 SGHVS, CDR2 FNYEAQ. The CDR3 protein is CASSPSASRVQETQYF. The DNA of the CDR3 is TGTGCCAGCAGCCCTTCGGCATCGAGAGTCCAAGAGACCCAGTACTTC.